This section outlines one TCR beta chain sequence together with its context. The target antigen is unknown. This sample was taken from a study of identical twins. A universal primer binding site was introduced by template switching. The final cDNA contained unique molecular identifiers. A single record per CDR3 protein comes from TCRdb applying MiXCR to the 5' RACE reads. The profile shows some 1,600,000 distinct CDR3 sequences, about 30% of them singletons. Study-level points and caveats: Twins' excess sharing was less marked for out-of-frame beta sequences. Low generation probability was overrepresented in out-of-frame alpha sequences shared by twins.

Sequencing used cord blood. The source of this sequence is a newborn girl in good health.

The CDR3 sequence is CASSSGSFSNQPQHF. In nucleotides, the CDR3 is TGTGCCAGCAGTTCTGGAAGTTTTAGCAATCAGCCCCAGCATTTT. The chain combines TRBV6-6 with TRBJ1-5; D is ambiguous. In germline, CDR1 is MNHNY, CDR2 SVGAGI (reference sequence). Trimming stripped 4 bases from V and 0 bases from J, with 10 bases between. The CDR3 is 15 residues long.